This T cell receptor (beta chain) was captured by sequencing in a study of T cell repertoires and leukemia-associated antigens. For the study at large: Each sample gave roughly 3.3 to 5.0 million effective reads.

A single record per CDR3 protein comes from TCRdb applying MiXCR to the 5' RACE reads. The sample carries approximately 10,000 distinct CDR3 sequences, roughly 40% recorded once. On this clonotype itself: Antigen specificity is unknown.

Sequenced material: CD3+ T cells sorted from blood and cultured. The TCR comes from a female donor in good health.

The CDR3 loop reads CSVAGHMNTEAFF. As DNA, the CDR3 is TGCAGCGTGGCAGGGCACATGAACACTGAAGCTTTCTTT. The genes are TRBV29-1 and TRBJ1-1; D may be TRBD1 (5 bases). Germline V gene sequence: CDR1 SQVTM, CDR2 ANQGSEA. This CDR3 has 13 amino acids. Trimming pared 6 bases from V and 0 bases from J, leaving 11 bases between.